The T cell receptor (beta chain) under discussion was sequenced for a study of shared clonotypes between healthy human individuals. Study background: Participating donors consisted of a couple of women and a few men aged 18 to 49. CD4 naive and CD4 memory each took three plates per donor, while CD8 naive took two and CD8 memory one.

The table came from immunoSEQ multiplex PCR; TCRdb's copy has only in-frame clones and leaves some out. Here the sample spans about 1 million clones, roughly 80% being singletons. V gave up 5 bases and J gave up 4 bases, with 8 bases separating them. The germline CDR1 and CDR2 sequences are DFQATT and SNEGSKA (reference sequence). This CDR3 is 11 amino acids long. This clonotype was obtained from a man between 18 and 29 years old in good health. V gene TRBV20-1 combines with J gene TRBJ1-2, with D unresolved. The sequencing input was memory CD4+ T cells sorted from blood. Sample subset: CD45RA-negative fraction. The CDR3 DNA reads as TGCAGTGCTCCCGTGGGCTATGGCTACACCTTC. Translation: CSAPVGYGYTF.